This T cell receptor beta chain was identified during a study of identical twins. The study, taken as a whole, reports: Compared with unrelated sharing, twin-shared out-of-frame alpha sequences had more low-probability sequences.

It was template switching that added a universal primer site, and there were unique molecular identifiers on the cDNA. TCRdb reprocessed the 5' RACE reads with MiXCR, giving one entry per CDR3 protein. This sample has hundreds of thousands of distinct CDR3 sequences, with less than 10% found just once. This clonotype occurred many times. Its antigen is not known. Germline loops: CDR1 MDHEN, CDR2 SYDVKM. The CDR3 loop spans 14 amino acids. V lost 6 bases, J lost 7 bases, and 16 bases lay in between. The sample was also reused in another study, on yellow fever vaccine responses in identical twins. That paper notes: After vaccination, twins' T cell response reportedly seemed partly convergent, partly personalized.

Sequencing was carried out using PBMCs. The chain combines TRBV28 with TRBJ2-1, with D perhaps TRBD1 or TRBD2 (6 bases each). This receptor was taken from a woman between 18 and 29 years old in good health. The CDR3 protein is CASRSQTGTNEQFF. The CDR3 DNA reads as TGTGCCAGCAGATCACAAACAGGGACTAATGAGCAGTTCTTC.